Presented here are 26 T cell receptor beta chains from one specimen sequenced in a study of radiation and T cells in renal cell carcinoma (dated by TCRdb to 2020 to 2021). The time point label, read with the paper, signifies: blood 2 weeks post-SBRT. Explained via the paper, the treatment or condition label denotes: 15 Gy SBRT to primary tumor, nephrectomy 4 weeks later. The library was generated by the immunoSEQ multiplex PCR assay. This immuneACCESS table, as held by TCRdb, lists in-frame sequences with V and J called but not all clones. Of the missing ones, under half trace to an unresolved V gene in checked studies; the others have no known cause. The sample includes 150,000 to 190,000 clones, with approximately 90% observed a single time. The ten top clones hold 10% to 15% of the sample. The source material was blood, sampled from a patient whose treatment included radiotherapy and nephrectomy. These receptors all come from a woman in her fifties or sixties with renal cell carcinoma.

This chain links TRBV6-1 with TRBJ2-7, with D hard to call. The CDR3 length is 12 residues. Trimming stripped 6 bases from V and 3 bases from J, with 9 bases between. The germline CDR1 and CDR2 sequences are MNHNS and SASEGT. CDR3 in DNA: TGTGCCAGCAGGGGCCCTCTCTACGAGCAGTACTTC. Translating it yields CASRGPLYEQYF.

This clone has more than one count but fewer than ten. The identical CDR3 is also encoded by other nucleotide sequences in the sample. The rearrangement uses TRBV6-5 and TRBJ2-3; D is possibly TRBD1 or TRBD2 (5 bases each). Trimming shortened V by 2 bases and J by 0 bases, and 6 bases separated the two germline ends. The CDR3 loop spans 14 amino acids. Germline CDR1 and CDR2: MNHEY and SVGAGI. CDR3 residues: CASSYGGSTDTQYF. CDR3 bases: TGTGCCAGCAGTTACGGGGGAAGCACAGATACGCAGTATTTT.

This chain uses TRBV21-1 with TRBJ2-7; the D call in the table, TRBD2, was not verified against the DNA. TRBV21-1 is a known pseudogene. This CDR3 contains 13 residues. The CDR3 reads CASSDRVTYEQYF. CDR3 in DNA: TGTGCCAGCAGCGACCGGGTCACCTACGAGCAGTACTTC.

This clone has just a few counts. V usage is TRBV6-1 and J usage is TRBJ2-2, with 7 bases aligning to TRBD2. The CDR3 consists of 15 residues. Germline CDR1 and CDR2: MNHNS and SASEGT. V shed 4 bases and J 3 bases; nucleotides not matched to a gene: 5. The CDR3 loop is CASSVVRGDTGELFF. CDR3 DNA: TGTGCCAGCAGTGTGGTCCGGGGGGACACCGGGGAGCTGTTTTTT.

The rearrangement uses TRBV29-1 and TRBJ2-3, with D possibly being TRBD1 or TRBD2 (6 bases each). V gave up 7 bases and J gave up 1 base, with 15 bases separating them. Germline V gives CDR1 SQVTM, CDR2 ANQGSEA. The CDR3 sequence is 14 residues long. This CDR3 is CSAEGGRGTDTQYF. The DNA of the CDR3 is TGCAGCGCCGAGGGGGGTCGGGGCACAGATACGCAGTATTTT.

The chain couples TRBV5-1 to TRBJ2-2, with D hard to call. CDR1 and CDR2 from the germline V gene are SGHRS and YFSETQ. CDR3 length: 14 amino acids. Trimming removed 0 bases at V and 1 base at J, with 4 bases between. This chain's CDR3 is CASSLGQNTGELFF. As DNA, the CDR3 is TGCGCCAGCAGCTTGGGGCAGAACACCGGGGAGCTGTTTTTT.

The CDR3 DNA reads TGCAGCGTTGCGGCCGCGGGAGTTGGCTACACCTTC. This sequence encodes CSVAAAGVGYTF. The V and J genes are TRBV29-1 and TRBJ1-2; no clear D gene. Germline CDR1 and CDR2: SQVTM and ANQGSEA. Trimming cost V 4 bases and J 7 bases, with 13 bases left between them. This CDR3 region has 12 residues.

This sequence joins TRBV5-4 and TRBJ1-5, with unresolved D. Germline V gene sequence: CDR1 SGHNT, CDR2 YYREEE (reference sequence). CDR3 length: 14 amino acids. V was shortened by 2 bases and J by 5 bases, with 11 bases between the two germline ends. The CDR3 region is CASSFEGRDQPQHF. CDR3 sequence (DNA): TGTGCCAGCAGCTTTGAAGGGAGGGATCAGCCCCAGCATTTT.

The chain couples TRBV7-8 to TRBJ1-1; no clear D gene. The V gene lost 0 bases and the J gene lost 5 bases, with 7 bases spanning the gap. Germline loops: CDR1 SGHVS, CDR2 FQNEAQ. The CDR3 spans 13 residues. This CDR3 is CASSLAYDTEAFF. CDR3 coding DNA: TGTGCCAGCAGCTTAGCGTATGATACTGAAGCTTTCTTT.

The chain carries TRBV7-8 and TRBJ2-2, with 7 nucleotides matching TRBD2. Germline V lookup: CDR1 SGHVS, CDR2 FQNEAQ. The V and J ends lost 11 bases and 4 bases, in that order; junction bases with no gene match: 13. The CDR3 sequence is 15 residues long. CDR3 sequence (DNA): TGTGCCGGCGGGAAAGCGGGGCGGGGCACCGGGGAGCTGTTTTTT. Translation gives CAGGKAGRGTGELFF.

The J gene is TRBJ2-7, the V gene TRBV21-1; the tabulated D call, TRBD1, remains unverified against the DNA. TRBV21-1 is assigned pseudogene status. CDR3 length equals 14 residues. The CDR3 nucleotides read TGTGCCAGCAGCCAGGACAGCCTGCCGTACGAGCAGTACTTC. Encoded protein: CASSQDSLPYEQYF.

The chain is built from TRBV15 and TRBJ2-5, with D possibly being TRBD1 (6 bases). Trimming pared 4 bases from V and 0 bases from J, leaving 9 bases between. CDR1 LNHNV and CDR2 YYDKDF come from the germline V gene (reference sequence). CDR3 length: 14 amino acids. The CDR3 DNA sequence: TGTGCCACCAGCAAGGGACAAAACCAAGAGACCCAGTACTTC. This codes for CATSKGQNQETQYF.

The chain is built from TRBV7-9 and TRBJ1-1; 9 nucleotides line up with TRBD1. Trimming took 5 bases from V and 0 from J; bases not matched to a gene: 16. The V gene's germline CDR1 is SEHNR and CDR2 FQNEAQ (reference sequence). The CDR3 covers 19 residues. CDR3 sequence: CASSPRSPGTGYMNTEAFF. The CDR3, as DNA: TGTGCCAGCAGCCCACGAAGTCCCGGGACAGGGTACATGAACACTGAAGCTTTCTTT.

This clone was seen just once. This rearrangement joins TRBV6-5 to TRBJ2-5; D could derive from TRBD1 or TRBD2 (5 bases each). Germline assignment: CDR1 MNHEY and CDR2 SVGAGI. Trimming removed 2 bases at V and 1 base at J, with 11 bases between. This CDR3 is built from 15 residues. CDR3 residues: CASSYVPGTQETQYF. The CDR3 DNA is TGTGCCAGCAGTTACGTCCCGGGGACCCAAGAGACCCAGTACTTC.

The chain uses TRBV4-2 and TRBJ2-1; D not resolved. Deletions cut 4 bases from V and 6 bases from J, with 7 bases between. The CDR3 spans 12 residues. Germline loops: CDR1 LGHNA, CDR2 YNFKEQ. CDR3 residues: CASSLPSNEQFF. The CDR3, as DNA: TGTGCCAGCAGCCTACCTAGCAATGAGCAGTTCTTC.

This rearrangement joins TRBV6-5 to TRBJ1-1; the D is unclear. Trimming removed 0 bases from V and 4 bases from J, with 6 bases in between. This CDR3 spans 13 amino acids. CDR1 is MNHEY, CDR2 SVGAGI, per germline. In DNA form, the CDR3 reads TGTGCCAGCAGTTACTCACTAGCCACTGAAGCTTTCTTT. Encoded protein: CASSYSLATEAFF.

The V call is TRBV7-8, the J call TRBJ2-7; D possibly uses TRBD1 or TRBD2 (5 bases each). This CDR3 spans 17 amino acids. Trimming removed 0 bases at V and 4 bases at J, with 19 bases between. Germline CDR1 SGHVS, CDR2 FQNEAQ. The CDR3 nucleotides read TGTGCCAGCAGCTTAGCGCTACTGAGGGACCAAATTTACGAGCAGTACTTC. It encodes CASSLALLRDQIYEQYF. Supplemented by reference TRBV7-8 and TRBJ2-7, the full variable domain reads GAGVSQSPRYKVAKRGQDVALRCDPISGHVSLFWYQQALGQGPEFLTYFQNEAQLDKSGLPSDRFFAERPEGSVSTLKIQRTQQEDSAVYLCASSLALLRDQIYEQYFGPGTRLTVT.

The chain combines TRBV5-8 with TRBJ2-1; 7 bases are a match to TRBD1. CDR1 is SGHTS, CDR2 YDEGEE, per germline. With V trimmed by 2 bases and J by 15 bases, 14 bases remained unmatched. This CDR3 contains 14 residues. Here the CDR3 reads CASSLYRGTGRRFF. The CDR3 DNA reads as TGTGCCAGCAGCTTATACAGGGGTACGGGGAGACGGTTCTTC.

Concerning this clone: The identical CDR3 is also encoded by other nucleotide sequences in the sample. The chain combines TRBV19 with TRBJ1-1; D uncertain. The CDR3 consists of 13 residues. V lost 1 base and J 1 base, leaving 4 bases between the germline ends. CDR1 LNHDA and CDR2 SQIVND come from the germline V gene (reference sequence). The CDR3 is CASSIGANTEAFF. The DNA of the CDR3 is TGTGCCAGTAGTATAGGGGCGAACACTGAAGCTTTCTTT.

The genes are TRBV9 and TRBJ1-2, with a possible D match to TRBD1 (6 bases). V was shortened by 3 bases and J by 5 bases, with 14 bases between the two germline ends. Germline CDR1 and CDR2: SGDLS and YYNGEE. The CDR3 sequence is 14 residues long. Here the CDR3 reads CASSGGAALYGYTF. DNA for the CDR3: TGTGCCAGCAGCGGGGGGGCCGCCCTTTATGGCTACACCTTC.

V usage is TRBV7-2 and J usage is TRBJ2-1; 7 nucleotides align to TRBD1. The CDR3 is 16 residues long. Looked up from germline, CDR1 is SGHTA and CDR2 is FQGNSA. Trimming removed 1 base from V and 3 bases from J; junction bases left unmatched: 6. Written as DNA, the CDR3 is TGTGCCAGCAGCTTAGGGGACAGATCGGACTACAATGAGCAGTTCTTC. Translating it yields CASSLGDRSDYNEQFF.

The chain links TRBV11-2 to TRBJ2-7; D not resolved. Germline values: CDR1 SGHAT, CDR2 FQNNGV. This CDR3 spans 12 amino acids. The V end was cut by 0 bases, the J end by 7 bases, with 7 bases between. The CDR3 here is CASSLDLSEQYF. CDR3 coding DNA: TGTGCCAGCAGCTTAGATCTTAGTGAGCAGTACTTC.

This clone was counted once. DNA of the CDR3: TGTGCCAGCAGTGAGGGTCGGGTCAATCAGCCCCAGCATTTT. Protein sequence: CASSEGRVNQPQHF. V is TRBV2 and J is TRBJ1-5; D unresolved. From germline, CDR1 is SNHLY and CDR2 FYNNEI. This CDR3 comprises 14 residues. The V gene lost 3 bases and the J gene lost 3 bases, with 9 bases spanning the gap.

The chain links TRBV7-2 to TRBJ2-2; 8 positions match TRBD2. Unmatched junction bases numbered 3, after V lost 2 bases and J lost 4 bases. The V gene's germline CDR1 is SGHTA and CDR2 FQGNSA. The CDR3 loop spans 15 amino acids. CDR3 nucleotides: TGTGCCAGCAGCTTACGGGAGGGGAGCACCGGGGAGCTGTTTTTT. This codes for CASSLREGSTGELFF.

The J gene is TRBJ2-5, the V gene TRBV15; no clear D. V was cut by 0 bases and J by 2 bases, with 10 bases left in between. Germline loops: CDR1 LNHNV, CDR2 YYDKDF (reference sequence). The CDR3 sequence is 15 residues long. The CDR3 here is CATSRESGSQETQYF. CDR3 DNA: TGTGCCACCAGCAGAGAATCCGGCAGTCAAGAGACCCAGTACTTC.

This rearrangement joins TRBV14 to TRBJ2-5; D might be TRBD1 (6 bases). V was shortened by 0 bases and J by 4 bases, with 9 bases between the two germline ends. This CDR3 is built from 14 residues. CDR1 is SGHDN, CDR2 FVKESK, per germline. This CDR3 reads CASSQDQGSETQYF. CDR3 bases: TGTGCCAGCAGCCAAGATCAGGGGTCAGAGACCCAGTACTTC.